This entry features one T cell receptor beta chain sequence. These data originate in a study of long-term antiretroviral therapy in people with HIV. Survey level was the resolution at which the v3.0 immunoSEQ assay ran. TCRdb's copy holds only in-frame clones and misses some; the assay was immunoSEQ multiplex PCR. Here the sample spans 30,000 to 40,000 clones, roughly 94% being singletons. This clonotype was sampled from a woman aged 45-59 years with HIV. The starting material was unsorted PBMCs, obtained 4.1 years after starting antiretroviral therapy.

Here the CDR3 DNA reads TGCGCCAGCAGCCAAGAAGGGGCTAGCGGGGGGCGGAACGACAATGAGCAGTTCTTC. It is translated as CASSQEGASGGRNDNEQFF. This rearrangement joins TRBV4-1 to TRBJ2-1; 11 bases are a match to TRBD2. This CDR3 has 19 amino acids. Germline V gene data show CDR1 as MGHRA and CDR2 as YSYEKL. V was clipped by 0 bases and J by 5 bases; unmatched bases: 12.